This T cell receptor (beta chain) derives from a study of T-cell memory formation after mild COVID-19. In this sample, this clonotype turned up many times. Using constant-segment primers, 5'RACE produced TCR alpha and TCR beta cDNA libraries carrying sample barcodes and UMIs. TCRdb re-called the 5' RACE reads with MiXCR, one entry per CDR3 protein. The data show about 200,000 distinct CDR3 sequences, 9.5% to 10% seen once. This clonotype was sampled from a man aged 18 to 35 who had mild COVID-19 (a few samples of this study predate the infection). Cell type and time point are not known. Sequencing was done on a sample of PBMCs or a T cell subset sorted from them (not recorded which).

This CDR3 reads CASSFYYEQYF. The CDR3 bases are TGTGCCAGCAGCTTTTACTACGAGCAGTACTTC. The chain is built from TRBV7-2 and TRBJ2-7, with D uncertain. Germline assignment: CDR1 SGHTA and CDR2 FQGNSA. The CDR3 length is 11 residues. V dropped 3 bases and J dropped 3 bases, with 3 bases sitting between them.